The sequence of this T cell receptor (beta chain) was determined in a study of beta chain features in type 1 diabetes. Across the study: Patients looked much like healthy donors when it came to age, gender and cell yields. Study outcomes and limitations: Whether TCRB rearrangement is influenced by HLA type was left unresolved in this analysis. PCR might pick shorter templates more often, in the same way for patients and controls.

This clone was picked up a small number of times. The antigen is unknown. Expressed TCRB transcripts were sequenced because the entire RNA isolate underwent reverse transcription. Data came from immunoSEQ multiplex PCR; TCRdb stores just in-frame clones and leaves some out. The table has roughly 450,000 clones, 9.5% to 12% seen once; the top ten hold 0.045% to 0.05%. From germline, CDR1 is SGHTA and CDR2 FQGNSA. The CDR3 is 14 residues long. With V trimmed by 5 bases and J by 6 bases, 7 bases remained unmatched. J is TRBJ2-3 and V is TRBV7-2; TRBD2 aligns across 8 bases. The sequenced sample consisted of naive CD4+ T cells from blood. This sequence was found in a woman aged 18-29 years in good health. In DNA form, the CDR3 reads TGTGCCAGCAGCCGTGGACTAGCAGGGGATACGCAGTATTTT. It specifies CASSRGLAGDTQYF.